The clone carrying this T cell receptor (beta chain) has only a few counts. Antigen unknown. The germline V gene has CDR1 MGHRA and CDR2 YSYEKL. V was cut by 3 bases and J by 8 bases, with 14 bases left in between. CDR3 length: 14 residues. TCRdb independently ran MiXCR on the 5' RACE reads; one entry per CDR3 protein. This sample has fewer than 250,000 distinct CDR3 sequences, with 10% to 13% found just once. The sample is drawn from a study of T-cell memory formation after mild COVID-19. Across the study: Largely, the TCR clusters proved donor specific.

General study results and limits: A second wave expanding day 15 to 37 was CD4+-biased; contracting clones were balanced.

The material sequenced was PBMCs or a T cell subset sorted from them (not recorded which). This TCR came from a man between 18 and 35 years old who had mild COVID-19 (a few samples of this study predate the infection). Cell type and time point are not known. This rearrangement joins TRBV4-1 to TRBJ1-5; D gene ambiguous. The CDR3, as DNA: TGCGCCAGCAGCCAGGGCCAGCTGCAAGAGCCCCAGCATTTT. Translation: CASSQGQLQEPQHF.